This T cell receptor (beta chain) was captured by sequencing in a study of PD-1 blockade in classical Hodgkin lymphoma (dated by TCRdb to 2018 to 2020). Context from the whole study: Nivolumab dosing was 3 mg/kg intravenously every 2 weeks, continuing until either disease progression or unacceptable toxicity. To define a peripheral blood immune signature of response to PD-1 blockade in classical Hodgkin lymphoma, the study combined TCR beta sequencing with CyTOF.

From its cysteine to its phenylalanine, the CDR3 spans 14 amino acids. The CDR3 DNA has 42 bases and is translated from base 1. The germline ends are 18 bases apart after V is trimmed by 6 bases and J by 6 bases. CDR1 MNHEY and CDR2 SVGAGI are derived from the germline V gene. Notes on this clone: Its recognized antigen is unknown. No base-level quality is on record; no much larger clone is a single base apart.

The time point label corresponds to: cycle 2 day 1 (C2D1) of nivolumab. Every trial patient had relapsed following autologous stem cell transplantation, and prior brentuximab vedotin exposure was what differed among cohorts A, B and C. A total of 56 patients with relapsed/refractory classical Hodgkin lymphoma made up the trial cohort, and each patient's best overall response was complete response, partial response or progressive disease. Trial patients were treated with single-agent nivolumab in the multi-cohort phase II CheckMate 205 trial. An independent review committee assessed best overall response by applying the 2007 International Working Group response criteria. Trial PBMCs were collected immediately before nivolumab initiation (C1D1) and during therapy at cycle 2 day 1 and cycle 4 day 1. Peripheral blood was collected in 8 mL Vacutainer Cell Preparation Tubes, from which PBMCs were isolated by centrifugation and then cryopreserved.

On the study overall, not on this receptor specifically: CD4+ but not CD8+ TCR diversity rose significantly by C4D1 (p=0.0027 vs p=0.16), most apparent in complete responders (p=0.02). Trial patients achieving complete response had baseline diversity similar to newly diagnosed patients, whereas partial responders and progressors had significantly lower diversity. The study was limited to a single clinical trial cohort, and causes of repertoire differences, possibly disease activity or prior therapy, remained undefined. Newly diagnosed patients were reported to have lower baseline TCR diversity than healthy donors, and relapsed/refractory patients were reported to have lower baseline TCR diversity still. Diversity was lower in patients who began nivolumab less than 1 year after ASCT, so these patients were left out of later analyses to avoid confounding by immune reconstitution.

Genomic DNA was extracted with the Qiagen DNeasy kit from unsorted PBMCs and from negatively selected CD4+ and CD8+ fractions. TCR beta CDR3 regions were subjected to amplification by immunoSEQ multiplex PCR with primers that anneal to V and J segments. A synthetic immune receptor repertoire was used to minimize amplification bias, and any remaining bias was removed computationally after sequencing. From the authors' description of their analysis: Repertoire diversity was quantified as the Shannon entropy index using custom Python scripts. The unsorted, CD4+ and CD8+ repertoires were each analyzed separately, with the exception of combined analyses, where CD4+ and CD8+ sequences were merged in silico. A clone was considered expanded if an increase in frequency of at least 2-fold after treatment relative to C1D1 was found, and a pseudocount of 0.5 was applied to clones undetected at baseline. Clones with 0 or 1 copy at C1D1 were defined as singleton clones, while clones with 2 or more copies were defined as non-singleton clones. By matching protein sequences in sorted samples from the same patient, clones expanded in unsorted samples were annotated as CD4+, CD8+ or unknown. Wilcoxon tests were applied to paired samples to test diversity changes from C1D1 to C4D1. TCRdb retrieved this table from immuneACCESS and kept in-frame rearrangements only. Not all clones are present; in checked studies, unresolved V genes account for under half, and no reason is known for the remainder. The V and J calls and clone size were taken over from that table, and D and trimming were inferred from the DNA. The sample profile shows roughly 28,000 clones; 78% of them were found once. About 32% of the sample lies in the top ten.

The TCR was taken from a human donor with classical Hodgkin lymphoma. Recombination connected TRBV6-5 to TRBJ2-7; perhaps TRBD2 is the D gene, with 5 bases matching. The sequenced sample was peripheral blood mononuclear cells (PBMCs), obtained before the second cycle of nivolumab. The DNA is TGTGCCAGCAGCCCGCCCGGACTGGCATTCGAGCAGTACTTC. The resulting protein is CASSPPGLAFEQYF.